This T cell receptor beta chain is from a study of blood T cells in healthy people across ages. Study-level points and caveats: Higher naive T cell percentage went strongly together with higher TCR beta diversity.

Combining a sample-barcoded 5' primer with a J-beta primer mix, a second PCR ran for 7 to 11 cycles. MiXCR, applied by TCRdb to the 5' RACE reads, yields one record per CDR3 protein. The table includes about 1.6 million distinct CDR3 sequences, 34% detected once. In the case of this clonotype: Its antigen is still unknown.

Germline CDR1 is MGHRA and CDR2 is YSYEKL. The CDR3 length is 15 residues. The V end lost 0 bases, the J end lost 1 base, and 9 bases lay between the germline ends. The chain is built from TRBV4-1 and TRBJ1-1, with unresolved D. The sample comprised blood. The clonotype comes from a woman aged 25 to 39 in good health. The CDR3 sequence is CASSQEEYWNTEAFF. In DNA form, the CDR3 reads TGCGCCAGCAGCCAAGAGGAGTATTGGAACACTGAAGCTTTCTTT.